Presented here are 3 T cell receptor beta chains from one specimen sequenced in a study of control samples from healthy donors and cancer patients. This table comes from immunoSEQ multiplex PCR, and its TCRdb copy is limited to in-frame clones, with some not included. The sample holds about 65,000 clones, less than 95% seen once. Sample: PBMCs. All receptors come from a woman in her 50s with colorectal cancer.

The gene calls are TRBV2 and TRBJ1-5; 7 bases are a match to TRBD1. V lost 5 bases to trimming and J lost 5 bases; unmatched junction nucleotides: 9. The CDR3 runs to 15 residues. Germline CDR1 SNHLY, CDR2 FYNNEI. The CDR3 loop is CASSKGQPDDQPQHF. The CDR3 DNA reads TGTGCCAGCAGTAAGGGACAGCCGGACGATCAGCCCCAGCATTTT.

This rearrangement joins TRBV5-1 to TRBJ1-1; D ambiguous. Germline V gene sequence: CDR1 SGHRS, CDR2 YFSETQ. Trimming removed 4 bases from V and 0 bases from J, with 16 bases in between. The length of the CDR3 is 16 residues. In DNA, the CDR3 is TGCGCCAGCAGCACCGGACGAGCTAGTATGAACACTGAAGCTTTCTTT. Translation gives CASSTGRASMNTEAFF.

V and J are TRBV6-6 and TRBJ1-5; weak D call: TRBD1 (5 bases). Germline CDR1 reads MNHNY; CDR2 reads SVGAGI (reference sequence). The V end lost 6 bases, the J end lost 7 bases, and 16 bases lay between the germline ends. The CDR3 consists of 14 residues. The CDR3 region has the DNA TGTGCCAGCAGCCTCGGGACCGCCAACCAGCCCCAGCATTTT. This encodes CASSLGTANQPQHF.